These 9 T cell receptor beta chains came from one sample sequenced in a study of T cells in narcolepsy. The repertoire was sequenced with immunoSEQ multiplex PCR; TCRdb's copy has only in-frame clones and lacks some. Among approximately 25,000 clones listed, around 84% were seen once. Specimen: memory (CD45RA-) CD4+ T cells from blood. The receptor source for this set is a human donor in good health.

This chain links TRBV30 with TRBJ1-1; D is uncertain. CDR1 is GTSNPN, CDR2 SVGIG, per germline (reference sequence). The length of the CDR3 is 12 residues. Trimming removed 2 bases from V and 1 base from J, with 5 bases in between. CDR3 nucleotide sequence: TGTGCCTGGAGTCTTGAGAACACTGAAGCTTTCTTT. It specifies CAWSLENTEAFF.

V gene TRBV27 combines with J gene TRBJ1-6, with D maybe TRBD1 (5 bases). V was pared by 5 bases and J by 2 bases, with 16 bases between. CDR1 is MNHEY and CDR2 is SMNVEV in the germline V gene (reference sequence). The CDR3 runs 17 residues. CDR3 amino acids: CASSLSSRQTYNSPLHF. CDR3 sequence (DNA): TGTGCCAGCAGTCTCTCCTCTAGACAGACCTATAATTCACCCCTCCACTTT.

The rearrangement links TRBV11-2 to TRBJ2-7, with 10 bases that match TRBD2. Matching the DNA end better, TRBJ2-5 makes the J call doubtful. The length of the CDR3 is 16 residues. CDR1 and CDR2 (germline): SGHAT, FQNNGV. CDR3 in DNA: TGTGCCAGCAGCCCAAGACTAGCGGGTGAACAAGAGACCCAGTACTTC. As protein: CASSPRLAGEQETQYF.

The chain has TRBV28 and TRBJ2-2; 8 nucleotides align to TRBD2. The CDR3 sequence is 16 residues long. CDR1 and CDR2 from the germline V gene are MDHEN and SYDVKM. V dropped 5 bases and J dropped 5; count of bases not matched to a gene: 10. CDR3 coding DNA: TGTGCCAGCAGTCCCTACGCGGGACTAGGGACCGGGGAGCTGTTTTTT. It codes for CASSPYAGLGTGELFF.

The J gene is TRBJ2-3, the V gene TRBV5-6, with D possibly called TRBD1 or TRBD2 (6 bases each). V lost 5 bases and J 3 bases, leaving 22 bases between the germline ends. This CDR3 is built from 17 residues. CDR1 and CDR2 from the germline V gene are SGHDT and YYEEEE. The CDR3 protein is CASRDWARGGGTDTQYF. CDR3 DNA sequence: TGTGCCAGCAGGGATTGGGCCAGGGGAGGTGGAACAGATACGCAGTATTTT.

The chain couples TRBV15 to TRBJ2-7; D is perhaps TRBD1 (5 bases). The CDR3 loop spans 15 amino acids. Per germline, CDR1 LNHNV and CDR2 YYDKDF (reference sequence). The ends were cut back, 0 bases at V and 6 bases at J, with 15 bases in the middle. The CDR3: CATSRDLQGLGEQYF. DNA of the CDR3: TGTGCCACCAGCAGAGATCTGCAGGGTCTAGGCGAGCAGTACTTC.

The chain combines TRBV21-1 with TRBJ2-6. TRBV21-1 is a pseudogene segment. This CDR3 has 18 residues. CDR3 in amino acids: CASRSELLQQSRANVLTF. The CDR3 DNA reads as TGTGCCAGCAGGAGTGAGTTGCTACAACAAAGTCGGGCCAACGTCCTGACTTTC.

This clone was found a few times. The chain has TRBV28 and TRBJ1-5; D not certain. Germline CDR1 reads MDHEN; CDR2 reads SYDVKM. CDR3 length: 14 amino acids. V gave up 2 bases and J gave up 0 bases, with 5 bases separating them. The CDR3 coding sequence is TGTGCCAGCAGTTTAATTAATAGCAATCAGCCCCAGCATTTT. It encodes CASSLINSNQPQHF. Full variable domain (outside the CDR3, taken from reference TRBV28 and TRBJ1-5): DVKVTQSSRYLVKRTGEKVFLECVQDMDHENMFWYRQDPGLGLRLIYFSYDVKMKEKGDIPEGYSVSREKKERFSLILESASTNQTSMYLCASSLINSNQPQHFGDGTRLSIL.

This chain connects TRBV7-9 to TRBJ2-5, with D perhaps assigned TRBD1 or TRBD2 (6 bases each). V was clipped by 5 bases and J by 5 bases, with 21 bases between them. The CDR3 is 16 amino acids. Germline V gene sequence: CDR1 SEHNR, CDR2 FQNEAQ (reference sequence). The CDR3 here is CASSGRGGLPEETQYF. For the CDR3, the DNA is TGTGCCAGCAGCGGACGAGGGGGGTTACCTGAGGAGACCCAGTACTTC.